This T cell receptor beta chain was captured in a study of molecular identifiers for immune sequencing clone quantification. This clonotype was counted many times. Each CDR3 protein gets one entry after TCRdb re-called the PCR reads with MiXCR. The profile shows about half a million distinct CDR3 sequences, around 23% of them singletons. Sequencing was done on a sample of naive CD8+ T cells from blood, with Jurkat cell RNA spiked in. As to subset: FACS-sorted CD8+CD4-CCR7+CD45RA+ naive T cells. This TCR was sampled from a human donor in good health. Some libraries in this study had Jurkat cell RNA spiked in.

The CDR3 reads CAWDYSGNVETQYF. CDR3 coding DNA: TGTGCCTGGGACTATAGCGGGAATGTCGAGACCCAGTACTTC. This rearrangement joins TRBV30 to TRBJ2-5; 8 bases are shared with TRBD2. Germline CDR1 is GTSNPN and CDR2 is SVGIG (reference sequence). This CDR3 contains 14 residues. V shed 5 bases, J shed 5 bases, and the junction held 10 bases outside the gene matches.